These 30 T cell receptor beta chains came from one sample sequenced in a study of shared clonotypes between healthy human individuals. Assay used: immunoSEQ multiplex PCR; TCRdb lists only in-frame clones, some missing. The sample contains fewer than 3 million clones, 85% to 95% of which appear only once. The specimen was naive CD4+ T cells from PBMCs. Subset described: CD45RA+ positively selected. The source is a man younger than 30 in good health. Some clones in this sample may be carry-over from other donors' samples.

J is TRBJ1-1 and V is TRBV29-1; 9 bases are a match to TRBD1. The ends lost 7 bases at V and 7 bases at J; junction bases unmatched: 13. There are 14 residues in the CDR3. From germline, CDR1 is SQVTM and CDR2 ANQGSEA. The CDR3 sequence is CSAVPGQGIDEAFF. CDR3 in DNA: TGCAGCGCCGTGCCGGGACAGGGTATCGATGAAGCTTTCTTT.

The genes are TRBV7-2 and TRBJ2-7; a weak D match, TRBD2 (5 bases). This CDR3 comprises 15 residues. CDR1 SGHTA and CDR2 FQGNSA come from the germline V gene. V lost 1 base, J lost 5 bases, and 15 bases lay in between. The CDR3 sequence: CASSLGTSGGHEQYF. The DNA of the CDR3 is TGTGCCAGCAGCTTAGGTACTAGTGGCGGCCACGAGCAGTACTTC. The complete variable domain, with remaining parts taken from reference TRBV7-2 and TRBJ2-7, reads GAGVSQSPSNKVTEKGKDVELRCDPISGHTALYWYRQSLGQGLEFLIYFQGNSAPDKSGLPSDRFSAERTGGSVSTLTIQRTQQEDSAVYLCASSLGTSGGHEQYFGPGTRLTVT.

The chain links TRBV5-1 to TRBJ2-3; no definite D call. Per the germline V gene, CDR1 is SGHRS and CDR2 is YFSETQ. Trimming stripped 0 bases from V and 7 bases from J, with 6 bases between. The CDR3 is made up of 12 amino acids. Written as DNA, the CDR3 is TGCGCCAGCAGCTTGGACAGTAATACGCAGTATTTT. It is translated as CASSLDSNTQYF.

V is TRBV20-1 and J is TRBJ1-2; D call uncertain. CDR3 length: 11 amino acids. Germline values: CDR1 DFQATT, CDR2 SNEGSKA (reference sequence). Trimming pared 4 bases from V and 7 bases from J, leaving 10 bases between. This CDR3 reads CSATGLPGYTF. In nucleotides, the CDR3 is TGCAGTGCTACCGGACTCCCTGGCTACACCTTC.

CDR3 nucleotide sequence: TGTGCCAGCATCATACAGGGGGCAAGCAATCAGCCCCAGCATTTT. Translated: CASIIQGASNQPQHF. The chain couples TRBV28 to TRBJ1-5; TRBD1 agrees at 9 bases. Germline CDR1 is MDHEN and CDR2 is SYDVKM. The CDR3 contains 15 residues. Trimming at V came to 7 bases and at J to 1 base, leaving 5 bases not matched to a gene.

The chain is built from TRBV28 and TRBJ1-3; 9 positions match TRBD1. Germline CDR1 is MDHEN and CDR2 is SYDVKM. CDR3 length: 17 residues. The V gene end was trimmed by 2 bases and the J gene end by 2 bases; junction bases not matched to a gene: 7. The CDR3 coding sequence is TGTGCCAGCAGTTTAAGTGGTGGGACAGGGCCTGGAAACACCATATATTTT. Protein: CASSLSGGTGPGNTIYF.

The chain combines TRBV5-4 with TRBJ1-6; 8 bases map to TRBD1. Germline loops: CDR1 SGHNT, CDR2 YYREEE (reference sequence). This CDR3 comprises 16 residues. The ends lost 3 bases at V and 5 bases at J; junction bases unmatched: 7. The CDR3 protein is CASSSNPGQDNSPLHF. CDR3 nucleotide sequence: TGTGCCAGCAGCTCAAATCCGGGACAGGATAATTCACCCCTCCACTTT.

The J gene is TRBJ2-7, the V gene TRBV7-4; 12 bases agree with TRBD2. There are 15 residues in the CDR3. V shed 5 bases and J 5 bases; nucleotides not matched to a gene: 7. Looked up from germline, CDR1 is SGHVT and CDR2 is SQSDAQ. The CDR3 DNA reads TGTGCCAGCAGCCCACCGACTAGCGGGAGCCACGAGCAGTACTTC. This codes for CASSPPTSGSHEQYF. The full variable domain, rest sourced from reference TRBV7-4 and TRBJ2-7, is GAGVSQSPRYKVAKRGRDVALRCDSISGHVTLYWYRQTLGQGSEVLTYSQSDAQRDKSGRPSGRFSAERPERSVSTLKIQRTEQGDSAVYLCASSPPTSGSHEQYFGPGTRLTVT.

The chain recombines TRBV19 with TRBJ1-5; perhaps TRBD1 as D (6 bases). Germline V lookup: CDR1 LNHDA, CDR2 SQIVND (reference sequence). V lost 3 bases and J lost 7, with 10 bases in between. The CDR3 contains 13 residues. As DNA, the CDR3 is TGTGCCAGTAGTATCCGGGGGCTCCAGCCCCAGCATTTT. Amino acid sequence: CASSIRGLQPQHF.

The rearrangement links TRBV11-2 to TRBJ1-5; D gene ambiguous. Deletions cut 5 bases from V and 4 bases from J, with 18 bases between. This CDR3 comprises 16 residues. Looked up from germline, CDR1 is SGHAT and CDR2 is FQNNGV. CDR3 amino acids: CASSLRGEDRNQPQHF. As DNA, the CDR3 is TGTGCCAGCAGCCTCCGCGGGGAGGATAGGAATCAGCCCCAGCATTTT.

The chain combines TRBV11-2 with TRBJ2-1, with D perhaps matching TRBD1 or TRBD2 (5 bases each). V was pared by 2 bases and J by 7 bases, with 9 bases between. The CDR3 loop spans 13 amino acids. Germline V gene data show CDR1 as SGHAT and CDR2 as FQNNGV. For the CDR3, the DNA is TGTGCCAGCAGCTTAAGGTGGGGGAATGAGCAGTTCTTC. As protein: CASSLRWGNEQFF.

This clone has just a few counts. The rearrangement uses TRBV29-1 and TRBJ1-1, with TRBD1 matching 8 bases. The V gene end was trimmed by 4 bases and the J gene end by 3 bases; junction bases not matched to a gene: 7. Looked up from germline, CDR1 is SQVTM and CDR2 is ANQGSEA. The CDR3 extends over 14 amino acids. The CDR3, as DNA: TGCAGCGTTGTCCGGGACAGGTCATACACTGAAGCTTTCTTT. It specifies CSVVRDRSYTEAFF.

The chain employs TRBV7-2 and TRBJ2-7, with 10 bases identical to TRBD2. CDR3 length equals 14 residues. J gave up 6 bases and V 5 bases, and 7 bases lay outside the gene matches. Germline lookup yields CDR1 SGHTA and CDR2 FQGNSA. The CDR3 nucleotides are TGTGCCAGCAGCCTCCTAGCGGGAGTAGGCGAGCAGTACTTC. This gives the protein CASSLLAGVGEQYF.

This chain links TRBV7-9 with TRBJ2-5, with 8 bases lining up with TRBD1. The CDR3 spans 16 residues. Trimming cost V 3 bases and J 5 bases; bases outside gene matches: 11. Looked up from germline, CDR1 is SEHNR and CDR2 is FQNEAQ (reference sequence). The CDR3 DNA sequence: TGTGCCAGCAGCTTCAGACAGGGGTTGAGGGGGGAGACCCAGTACTTC. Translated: CASSFRQGLRGETQYF.

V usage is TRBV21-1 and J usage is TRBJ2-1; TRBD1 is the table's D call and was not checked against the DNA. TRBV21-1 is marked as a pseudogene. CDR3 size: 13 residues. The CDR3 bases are TGTGCCAGCAGCAAATTACCCAGGGTCGAGCAGTTCTTC. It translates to CASSKLPRVEQFF.

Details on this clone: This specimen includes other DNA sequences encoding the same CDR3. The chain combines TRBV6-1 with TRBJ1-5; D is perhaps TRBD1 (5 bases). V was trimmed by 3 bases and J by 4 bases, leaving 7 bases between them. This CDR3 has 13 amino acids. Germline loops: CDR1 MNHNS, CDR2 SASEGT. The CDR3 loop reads CASSERGNQPQHF. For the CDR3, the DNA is TGTGCCAGCAGTGAGCGGGGGAATCAGCCCCAGCATTTT.

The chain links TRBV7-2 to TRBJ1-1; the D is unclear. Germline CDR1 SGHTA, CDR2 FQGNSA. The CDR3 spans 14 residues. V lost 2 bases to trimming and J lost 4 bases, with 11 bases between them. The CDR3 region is CASSLSADSTEAFF. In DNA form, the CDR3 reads TGTGCCAGCAGCTTAAGTGCGGATAGCACTGAAGCTTTCTTT.

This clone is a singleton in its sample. The CDR3 region is CASSPSWSGRSTDTQYF. CDR3 bases: TGTGCCAGCTCCCCGTCATGGAGCGGGAGGTCCACAGATACGCAGTATTTT. The chain has TRBV18 and TRBJ2-3, with 9 bases aligning to TRBD2. This CDR3 spans 17 amino acids. Losses at the gene ends were 6 bases for V and 2 bases for J; bases not matched to a gene: 12. Germline V gene sequence: CDR1 KGHSH, CDR2 LQKENI.

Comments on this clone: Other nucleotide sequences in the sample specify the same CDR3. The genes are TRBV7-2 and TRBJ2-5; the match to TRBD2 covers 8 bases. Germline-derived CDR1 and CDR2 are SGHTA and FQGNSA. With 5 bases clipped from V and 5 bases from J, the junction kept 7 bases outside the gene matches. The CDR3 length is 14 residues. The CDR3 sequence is CASSLGGGRETQYF. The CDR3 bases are TGTGCCAGCAGCCTCGGGGGGGGTAGGGAGACCCAGTACTTC.

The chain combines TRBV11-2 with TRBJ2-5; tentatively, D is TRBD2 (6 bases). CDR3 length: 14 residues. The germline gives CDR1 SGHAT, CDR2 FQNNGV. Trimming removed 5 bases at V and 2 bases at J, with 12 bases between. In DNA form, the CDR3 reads TGTGCCAGCAGCCCCGTTAGCGGACAAGAGACCCAGTACTTC. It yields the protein CASSPVSGQETQYF.

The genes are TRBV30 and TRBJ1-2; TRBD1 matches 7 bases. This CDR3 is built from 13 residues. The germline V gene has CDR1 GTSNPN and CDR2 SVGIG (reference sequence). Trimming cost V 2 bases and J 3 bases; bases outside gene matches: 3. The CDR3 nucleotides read TGTGCCTGGAGTAGGCAGGGGGACTATGGCTACACCTTC. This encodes CAWSRQGDYGYTF.

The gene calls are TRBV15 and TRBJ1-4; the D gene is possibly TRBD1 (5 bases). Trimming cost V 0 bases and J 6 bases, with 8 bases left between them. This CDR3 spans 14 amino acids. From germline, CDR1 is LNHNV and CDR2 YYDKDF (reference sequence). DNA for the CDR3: TGTGCCACCAGCAGAGATCCAGGGCATGAAAAACTGTTTTTT. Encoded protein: CATSRDPGHEKLFF.

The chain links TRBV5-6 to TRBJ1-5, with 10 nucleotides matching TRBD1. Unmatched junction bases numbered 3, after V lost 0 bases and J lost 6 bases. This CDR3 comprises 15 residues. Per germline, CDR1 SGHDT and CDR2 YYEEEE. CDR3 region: CASSLATGGFQPQHF. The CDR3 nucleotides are TGTGCCAGCAGCTTGGCGACAGGGGGCTTTCAGCCCCAGCATTTT.

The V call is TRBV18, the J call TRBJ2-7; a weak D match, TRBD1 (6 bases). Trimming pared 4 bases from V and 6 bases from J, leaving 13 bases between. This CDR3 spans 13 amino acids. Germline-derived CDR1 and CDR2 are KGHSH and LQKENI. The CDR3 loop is CASSLRDTSEQYF. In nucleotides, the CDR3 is TGTGCCAGCTCACTTCGGGACACTAGCGAGCAGTACTTC.

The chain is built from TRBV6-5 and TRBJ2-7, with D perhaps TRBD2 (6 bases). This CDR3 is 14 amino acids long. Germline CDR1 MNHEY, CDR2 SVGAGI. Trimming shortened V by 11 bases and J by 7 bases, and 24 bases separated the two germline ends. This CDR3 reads CASHSLGARGEQYF. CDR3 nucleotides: TGTGCCTCACACAGCCTTGGGGCACGGGGGGAGCAGTACTTC.

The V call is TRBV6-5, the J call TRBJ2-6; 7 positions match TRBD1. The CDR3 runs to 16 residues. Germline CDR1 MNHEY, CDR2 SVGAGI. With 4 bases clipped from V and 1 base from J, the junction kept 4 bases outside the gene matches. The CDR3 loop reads CASSSGQLSGANVLTF. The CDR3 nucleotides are TGTGCCAGCAGTTCGGGACAGCTATCTGGGGCCAACGTCCTGACTTTC.

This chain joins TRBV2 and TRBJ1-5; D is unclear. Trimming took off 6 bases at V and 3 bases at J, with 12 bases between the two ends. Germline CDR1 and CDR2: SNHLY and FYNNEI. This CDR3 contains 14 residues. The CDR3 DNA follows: TGTGCCAGCAGATGGGCAGCGCTCAATCAGCCCCAGCATTTT. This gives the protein CASRWAALNQPQHF.

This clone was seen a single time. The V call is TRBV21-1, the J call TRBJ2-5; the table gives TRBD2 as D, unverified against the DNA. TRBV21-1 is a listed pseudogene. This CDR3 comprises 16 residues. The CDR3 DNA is TGTGCCAGCAGCAAACGGGTCCGGGAGCGGTTCGAGACCCAGTACTTC. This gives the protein CASSKRVRERFETQYF.

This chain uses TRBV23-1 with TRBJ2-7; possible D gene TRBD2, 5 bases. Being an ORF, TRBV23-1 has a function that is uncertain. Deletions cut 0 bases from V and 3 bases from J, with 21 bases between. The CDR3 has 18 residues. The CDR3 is CASSQSDENEGASYEQYF. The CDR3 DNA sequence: TGCGCCAGCAGTCAATCGGACGAAAACGAGGGCGCGAGCTACGAGCAGTACTTC.

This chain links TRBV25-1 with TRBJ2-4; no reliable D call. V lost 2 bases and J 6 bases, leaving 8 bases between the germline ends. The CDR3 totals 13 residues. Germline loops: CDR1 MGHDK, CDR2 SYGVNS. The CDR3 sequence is CASSERWANIQYF. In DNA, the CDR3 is TGTGCCAGCAGTGAACGATGGGCAAACATTCAGTACTTC.